This is a list of T cell receptor beta chains from one sample in a study of blood T cell repertoires in COVID-19. Assay used: immunoSEQ multiplex PCR; TCRdb lists only in-frame clones, some missing. Found here are 470,000 or so clones, roughly nine tenths of them singletons; the top ten hold roughly 1.9%. Sequenced sample: PBMCs or T cells enriched from blood (not recorded which). Receptor source: a woman younger than 30 with acute COVID-19. CDR3s leave out the opening cysteine and the closing phenylalanine or tryptophan. Expanded clones get a size class; other rows say once, few or many, or leave the size out.

TRBV5-5,.,TRBJ1-2,ASSLERVYGYT
TRBV29-1,.,TRBJ1-2,SVVLRQGNYGYT
TRBV5-1,.,TRBJ2-7,ASSLDQREQY
TRBV28,.,TRBJ1-1,ASSLVVWDRGFISTEAF
TRBV7-3,.,TRBJ2-2,ASSLQPVKGTGELF
TRBV28,once,TRBJ2-5,ATSRVPQETQY
TRBV6-2/TRBV6-3,.,TRBJ2-7,ASSGLAVYEQY
TRBV7-9,.,TRBJ2-7,ASSLFQFPTYEQY
TRBV7-2,.,TRBJ1-1,ASSPQQGATEAF
TRBV9,.,TRBJ2-1,ASSVGQGATYNEQF